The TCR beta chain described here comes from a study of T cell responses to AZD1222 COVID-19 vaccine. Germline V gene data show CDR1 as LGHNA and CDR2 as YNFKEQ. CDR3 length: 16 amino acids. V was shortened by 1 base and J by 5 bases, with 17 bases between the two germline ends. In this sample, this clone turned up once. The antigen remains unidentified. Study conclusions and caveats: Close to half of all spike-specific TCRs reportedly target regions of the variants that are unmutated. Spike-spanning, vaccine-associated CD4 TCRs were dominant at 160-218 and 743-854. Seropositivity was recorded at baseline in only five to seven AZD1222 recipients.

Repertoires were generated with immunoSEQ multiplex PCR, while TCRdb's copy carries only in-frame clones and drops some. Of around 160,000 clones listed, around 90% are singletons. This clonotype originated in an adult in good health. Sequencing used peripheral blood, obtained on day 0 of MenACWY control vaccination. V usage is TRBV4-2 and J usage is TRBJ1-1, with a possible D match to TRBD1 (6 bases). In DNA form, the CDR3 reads TGTGCCAGCAGCCAAGTAGTTAAGGCAGGGGAAACTGAAGCTTTCTTT. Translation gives CASSQVVKAGETEAFF.